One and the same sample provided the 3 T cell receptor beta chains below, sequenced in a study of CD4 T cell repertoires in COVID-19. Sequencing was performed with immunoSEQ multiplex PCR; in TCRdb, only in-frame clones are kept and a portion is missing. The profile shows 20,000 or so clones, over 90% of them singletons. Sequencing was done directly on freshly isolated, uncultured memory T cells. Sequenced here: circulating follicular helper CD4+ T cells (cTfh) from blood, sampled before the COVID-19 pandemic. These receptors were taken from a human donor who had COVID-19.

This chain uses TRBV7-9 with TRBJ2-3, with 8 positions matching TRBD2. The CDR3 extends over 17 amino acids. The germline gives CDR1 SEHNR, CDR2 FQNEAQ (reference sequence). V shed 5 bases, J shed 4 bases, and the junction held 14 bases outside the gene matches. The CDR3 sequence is CASSPAWSAGGADTQYF. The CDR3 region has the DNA TGTGCCAGCAGCCCCGCGTGGAGTGCGGGAGGAGCAGATACGCAGTATTTT.

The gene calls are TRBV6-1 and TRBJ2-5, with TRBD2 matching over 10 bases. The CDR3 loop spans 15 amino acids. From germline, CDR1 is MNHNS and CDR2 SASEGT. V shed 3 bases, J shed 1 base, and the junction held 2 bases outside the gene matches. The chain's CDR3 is CASSETSGFQETQYF. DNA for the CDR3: TGTGCCAGCAGTGAGACTAGCGGGTTCCAAGAGACCCAGTACTTC.

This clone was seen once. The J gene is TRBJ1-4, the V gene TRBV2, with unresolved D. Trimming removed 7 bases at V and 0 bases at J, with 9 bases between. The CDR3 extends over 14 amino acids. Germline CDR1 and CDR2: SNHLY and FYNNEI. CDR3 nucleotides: TGTGCCAGCAAGCCCTTTGCAACTAATGAAAAACTGTTTTTT. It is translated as CASKPFATNEKLFF.